These T cell receptor beta chains were read from a single sample in a study of early T cells in non-severe SARS-CoV-2 infection. From the 5' RACE reads, TCRdb called clonotypes with MiXCR, one entry per CDR3 protein. The sample lists approximately 83,000 distinct CDR3 sequences; about 14% were seen once. Sample: whole blood. Receptors were obtained from an adult who was a healthcare worker with PCR-confirmed SARS-CoV-2 infection or an uninfected control (not recorded which). Each CDR3 is given with its conserved first and last residue. D genes are given only for firm matches. Not every row has a clone size; where given, it reads once, few, many or a size class.

V gene: TRBV20-1
J gene: TRBJ1-1
clone size: NA
D gene: NA
CDR3 length: 10
CDR3 protein: CSARDTEAFF
CDR3 DNA: TGCAGTGCTAGGGACACTGAAGCTTTCTTT

V gene: TRBV2
J gene: TRBJ2-3
clone size: few
D gene: NA
CDR3 length: 13
CDR3 protein: CASSDGTTDTQYF
CDR3 DNA: TGTGCCAGCAGTGATGGAACCACAGATACGCAGTATTTT

V gene: TRBV5-6
J gene: TRBJ1-2
clone size: NA
D gene: NA
CDR3 length: 14
CDR3 protein: CASTPGGQSHGYTF
CDR3 DNA: TGTGCCAGCACCCCCGGGGGCCAGTCCCATGGCTACACCTTC

V gene: TRBV7-8
J gene: TRBJ1-4
clone size: many
D gene: NA
CDR3 length: 15
CDR3 protein: CASSRTSFNLEKLFF
CDR3 DNA: TGTGCCAGCAGCCGAACCTCCTTCAACCTTGAAAAACTGTTTTTT

V gene: TRBV6-5
J gene: TRBJ1-1
clone size: NA
D gene: NA
CDR3 length: 13
CDR3 protein: CASSPRESTEAFF
CDR3 DNA: TGTGCCAGCAGTCCCAGGGAGAGCACTGAAGCTTTCTTT

V gene: TRBV12-3/TRBV12-4
J gene: TRBJ2-3
clone size: NA
D gene: NA
CDR3 length: 14
CDR3 protein: CASRLGATTDTQYF
CDR3 DNA: TGTGCCAGCAGACTAGGGGCCACCACAGATACGCAGTATTTT

V gene: TRBV29-1
J gene: TRBJ2-7
clone size: many
D gene: NA
CDR3 length: 12
CDR3 protein: CSAASTDYEQYF
CDR3 DNA: TGCAGCGCCGCTTCGACAGATTACGAGCAGTACTTC

V gene: TRBV29-1
J gene: TRBJ2-7
clone size: NA
D gene: NA
CDR3 length: 13
CDR3 protein: CSVGGIMTYEQYF
CDR3 DNA: TGCAGCGTTGGAGGGATCATGACCTACGAGCAGTACTTC

V gene: TRBV5-4
J gene: TRBJ2-3
clone size: few
D gene: NA
CDR3 length: 15
CDR3 protein: CASSLPGPGGDTQYF
CDR3 DNA: TGTGCCAGCAGCTTGCCGGGCCCTGGGGGGGATACGCAGTATTTT

V gene: TRBV28
J gene: TRBJ1-1
clone size: few
D gene: TRBD1
CDR3 length: 14
CDR3 protein: CASNPQGGNTEAFF
CDR3 DNA: TGTGCCAGCAACCCTCAGGGGGGGAACACTGAAGCTTTCTTT

V gene: TRBV7-8
J gene: TRBJ1-4
clone size: NA
D gene: NA
CDR3 length: 14
CDR3 protein: CASRALEPREKLFF
CDR3 DNA: TGTGCCAGCAGGGCGCTCGAACCCCGGGAAAAACTGTTTTTT

V gene: TRBV6-2/TRBV6-3
J gene: TRBJ1-2
clone size: few
D gene: NA
CDR3 length: 14
CDR3 protein: CASSQGTTKGGYTF
CDR3 DNA: TGTGCCAGCAGCCAGGGGACAACCAAAGGCGGCTACACCTTC

V gene: TRBV7-2
J gene: TRBJ1-1
clone size: NA
D gene: TRBD1
CDR3 length: 14
CDR3 protein: CASSLQGANTEAFF
CDR3 DNA: TGTGCCAGCAGCTTACAGGGGGCGAATACTGAAGCTTTCTTT

V gene: TRBV12-3/TRBV12-4
J gene: TRBJ2-3
clone size: few
D gene: NA
CDR3 length: 14
CDR3 protein: CASSPLGTTDTQYF
CDR3 DNA: TGTGCCAGCAGTCCACTAGGCACCACAGATACGCAGTATTTT

V gene: TRBV6-6
J gene: TRBJ2-2
clone size: few
D gene: NA
CDR3 length: 15
CDR3 protein: CASSSKAANTGELFF
CDR3 DNA: TGTGCCAGCAGTTCTAAGGCCGCGAACACCGGGGAGCTGTTTTTT

V gene: TRBV7-9
J gene: TRBJ2-7
clone size: few
D gene: NA
CDR3 length: 15
CDR3 protein: CASSSQGYGGYEQYF
CDR3 DNA: TGTGCCAGCTCCAGTCAGGGTTACGGGGGCTACGAGCAGTACTTC

V gene: TRBV29-1
J gene: TRBJ1-2
clone size: few
D gene: NA
CDR3 length: 12
CDR3 protein: CSGQEDNYGYTF
CDR3 DNA: TGCAGCGGTCAAGAAGACAACTATGGCTACACCTTC

V gene: TRBV6-5
J gene: TRBJ2-3
clone size: many
D gene: NA
CDR3 length: 13
CDR3 protein: CASSLPGTDTQYF
CDR3 DNA: TGTGCCAGCAGTCTCCCGGGCACAGATACGCAGTATTTT